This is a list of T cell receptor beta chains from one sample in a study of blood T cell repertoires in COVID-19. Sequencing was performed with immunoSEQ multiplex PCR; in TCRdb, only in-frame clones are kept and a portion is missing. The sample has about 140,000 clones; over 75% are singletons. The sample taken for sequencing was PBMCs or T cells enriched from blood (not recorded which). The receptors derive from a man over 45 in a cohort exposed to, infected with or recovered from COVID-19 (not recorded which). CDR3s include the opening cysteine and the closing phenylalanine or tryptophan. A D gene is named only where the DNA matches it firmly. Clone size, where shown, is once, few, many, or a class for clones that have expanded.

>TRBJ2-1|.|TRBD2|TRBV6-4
TGTGCCAGCAGTGAGATAGCGGGAGCCTACAATGAGCAGTTCTTC
CASSEIAGAYNEQFF
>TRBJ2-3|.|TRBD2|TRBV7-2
TGTGCCAGCAGCTCCAAGCGGGGCTACACAGATACGCAGTATTTT
CASSSKRGYTDTQYF
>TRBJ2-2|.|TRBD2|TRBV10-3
TGTGCCATCAGTGGAGCGGGGGGCGGAGGGGAGCTGTTTTTT
CAISGAGGGGELFF
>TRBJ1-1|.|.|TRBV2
TGTGCCAGCAGGGCCCCCCGGGGGGTGAACACTGAAGCTTTCTTT
CASRAPRGVNTEAFF
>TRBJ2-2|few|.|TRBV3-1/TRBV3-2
TGTGCCAGCAGGCTCGACAGGGGACTACACACCGGGGAGCTGTTTTTT
CASRLDRGLHTGELFF
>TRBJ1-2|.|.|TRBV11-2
TGTGCCAGCAGCCCACAGGGAAGCTTCGCTAACTATGGCTACACCTTC
CASSPQGSFANYGYTF
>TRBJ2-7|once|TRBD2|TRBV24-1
TGTGCCACCAGTCCCGCGGGAGGGCCGGGGGAGCAGTACTTC
CATSPAGGPGEQYF
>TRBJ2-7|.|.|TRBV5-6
TGTGCCAGCAGCTTAGTGTCTCCAGGCGAGCAGTACTTC
CASSLVSPGEQYF
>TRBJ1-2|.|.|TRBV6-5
TGTGCCAGCAAAAGGGGTTTAGACTATGGCTACACCTTC
CASKRGLDYGYTF
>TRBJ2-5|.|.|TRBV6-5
TGTGCCAGCAGTTACGGACTCCAAGAGACCCAGTACTTC
CASSYGLQETQYF
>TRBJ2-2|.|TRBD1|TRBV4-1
TGCGCCAGCAGCCTAGACAGGGGACGTGTGTCCGGGGAGCTGTTTTTT
CASSLDRGRVSGELFF
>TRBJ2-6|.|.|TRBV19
TGTGCCAGTAGTATAGTCCGAGCCCGGGGTCCCTCTGGGGCCAACGTCCTGACTTTC
CASSIVRARGPSGANVLTF
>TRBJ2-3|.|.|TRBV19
TGTGCCAGCCGAGGAGATACGCAGTATTTT
CASRGDTQYF
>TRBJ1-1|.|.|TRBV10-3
TGTGCCATCAGATTGGACTTTGAAGCTTTCTTT
CAIRLDFEAFF
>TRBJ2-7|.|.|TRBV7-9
TGTGCCAGCAGTGGCACGAACCATTACGAGCAGTACTTC
CASSGTNHYEQYF
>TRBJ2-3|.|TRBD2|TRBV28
TGTGCCAGCAGCCCACCGGGACTAGCGGGTTTATCAGATACGCAGTATTTT
CASSPPGLAGLSDTQYF
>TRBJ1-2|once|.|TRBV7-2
TGTGCCAGCAGCTCTCGGGACATCTCTAACTATGGCTACACCTTC
CASSSRDISNYGYTF
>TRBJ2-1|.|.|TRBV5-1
TGCGCCAGCAGCTCTAGACTCAGCTCCTACAATGAGCAGTTCTTC
CASSSRLSSYNEQFF
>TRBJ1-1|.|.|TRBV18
TGTGCCAGCTCCCCCCGGGGGTCGGACACTGAAGCTTTCTTT
CASSPRGSDTEAFF
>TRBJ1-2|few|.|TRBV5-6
.
CASSFGPGNYGYTF
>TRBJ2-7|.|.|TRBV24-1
TGTGCCACCAGTGACGGGGACTACGAGCAGTACTTC
CATSDGDYEQYF
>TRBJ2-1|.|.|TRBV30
TGTGCCTGGAGTGTCGCCTCGGGGGACGCCTACAATGAGCAGTTCTTC
CAWSVASGDAYNEQFF
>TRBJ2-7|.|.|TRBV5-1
TGCGCCAGCAGCTTCACGACTGGCTACGAGCAGTACTTC
CASSFTTGYEQYF
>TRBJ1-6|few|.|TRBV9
TGTGCCAGCAGCCCTCTCCGGGGAGGTTCACCCCTCCACTTT
CASSPLRGGSPLHF
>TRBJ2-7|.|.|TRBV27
TGTGCCAGCAGTTTAGGGACGGGAGCCTACGAGCAGTACTTC
CASSLGTGAYEQYF
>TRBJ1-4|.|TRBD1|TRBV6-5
TGTGCCAGCAGCCACGACAGGGCCGCTAATGAAAAACTGTTTTTT
CASSHDRAANEKLFF
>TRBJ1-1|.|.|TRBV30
TGTGCCTGGCGGCTACCGGGGGGAACTGAAGCTTTCTTT
CAWRLPGGTEAFF
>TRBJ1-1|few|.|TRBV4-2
TGTGCCAGCAGCCCCTCCAACACTGAAGCTTTCTTT
CASSPSNTEAFF
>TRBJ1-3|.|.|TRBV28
TGTGCCACGACCCCAGGGGAAGCTGGAAACACCATATATTTT
CATTPGEAGNTIYF
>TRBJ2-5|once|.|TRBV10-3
TGTGCCATCTCTGAGGAGAGTCGGAGGGAGACCCAGTACTTC
CAISEESRRETQYF
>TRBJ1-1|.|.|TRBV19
TGTGCCAGTAGTTACTCGACAGTCACTGAAGCTTTCTTT
CASSYSTVTEAFF
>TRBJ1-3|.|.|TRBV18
TGTGCCAGCTCACCAGGTAACAGGCACCCTGGAAACACCATATATTTT
CASSPGNRHPGNTIYF
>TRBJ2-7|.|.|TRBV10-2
TGCGCCAGCAGTTACAACTCCTACGAGCAGTACTTC
CASSYNSYEQYF
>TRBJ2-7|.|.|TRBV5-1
TGCGCCAGCAGCTTCTTAGCAGAATCCTACGAGCAGTACTTC
CASSFLAESYEQYF
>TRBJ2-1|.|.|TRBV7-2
TGTGCCAGCAGCTTATTGAGGCTCAATGAGCAGTTCTTC
CASSLLRLNEQFF
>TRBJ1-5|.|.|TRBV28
TGTGCCAGCAGTTTAGCCAGTCGCCTTAGCAATCAGCCCCAGCATTTT
CASSLASRLSNQPQHF
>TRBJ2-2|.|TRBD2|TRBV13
TGTGCCAGCAGGCGAAGCGGGGGGGCGAGGGAGCTGTTTTTT
CASRRSGGARELFF
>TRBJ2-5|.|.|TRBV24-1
TGTGCCACCAGTGATTTTGGGCAGGGGCCAGAGACCCAGTACTTC
CATSDFGQGPETQYF
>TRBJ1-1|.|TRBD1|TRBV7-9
TGTGCCAGCAGCTTAGCCCCAGGGGGCCTGACTGAAGCTTTCTTT
CASSLAPGGLTEAFF
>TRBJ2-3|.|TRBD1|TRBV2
TGTGCCAGCAGTGTCAGGGGGAACACAGATACGCAGTATTTT
CASSVRGNTDTQYF
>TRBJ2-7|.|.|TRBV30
TGTGCCTGGAGTGTAGGAGGTTACTACGAGCAGTACTTC
CAWSVGGYYEQYF
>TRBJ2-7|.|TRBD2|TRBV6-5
TGTGCCAGCAGACCCAGCGGGAGGGCCAGCTACGAGCAGTACTTC
CASRPSGRASYEQYF
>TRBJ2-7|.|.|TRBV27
TGTGCCAGCAGTTTAAGTCGTAGTCAGGGGCCCTACGAGCAGTACTTC
CASSLSRSQGPYEQYF
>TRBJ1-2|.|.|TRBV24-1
TGTGCCACCAGTGACCCGACAGCTAACTATGGCTACACCTTC
CATSDPTANYGYTF